This T cell receptor (beta chain) was documented in a study of T cells after yellow fever vaccination. V lost 3 bases and J lost 4, with 13 bases in between. Germline CDR1 DFQATT, CDR2 SNEGSKA (reference sequence). There are 13 residues in the CDR3. This clonotype was found a few times. By 5'RACE template switching, TCR cDNA was produced, with a universal primer site and UMIs added in the process. Each CDR3 protein gets one entry after TCRdb re-called the 5' RACE reads with MiXCR. In the table there are about 260,000 distinct CDR3 sequences, around 13% of which are singletons. V gene TRBV20-1 combines with J gene TRBJ2-7; D remains unclear. The material sequenced was CD4+ T cells sorted from PBMCs, taken 45 days after the yellow fever booster vaccination. The sequence was obtained from a man aged 25-45 years who received the YFV17D yellow fever vaccine. DNA for the CDR3: TGCAGTGCTAGGTGGGGAAGGCGATACGAGCAGTACTTC. This encodes CSARWGRRYEQYF.